The 16 T cell receptor beta chains below all came from one sample that was sequenced in a study of blood T cells in healthy people across ages. Using a J-beta primer mix together with a sample-barcoded 5' primer, a second PCR was run for roughly 7 to 12 cycles. TCRdb re-derived calls from the 5' RACE reads in MiXCR, one entry per CDR3 protein. The profile shows roughly 1.4 million distinct CDR3 sequences, almost 60% of them singletons. Sequenced: blood. The source is a man aged 18 to 30 in good health.

A few counts support this clonotype. The V call is TRBV29-1, the J call TRBJ2-6; D remains unclear. Germline CDR1 is SQVTM and CDR2 is ANQGSEA. The CDR3 runs to 11 residues. V was trimmed by 7 bases and J by 2 bases, leaving 3 bases between them. The CDR3 bases are TGCAGCGCCACTGGGGCCAACGTCCTGACTTTC. It encodes CSATGANVLTF.

The chain employs TRBV4-1 and TRBJ2-3, with D possibly TRBD1 on 6 matching bases. Germline CDR1 is MGHRA and CDR2 is YSYEKL. Trimming cost V 1 base and J 2 bases, with 16 bases left between them. This CDR3 comprises 17 residues. Here the CDR3 reads CASSQGATGSYTDTQYF. The CDR3 DNA sequence: TGCGCCAGCAGCCAAGGGGCCACAGGGTCTTACACAGATACGCAGTATTTT.

The J gene is TRBJ2-1, the V gene TRBV29-1; tentative D call: TRBD1 (5 bases). This CDR3 contains 12 residues. V dropped 1 base and J dropped 10 bases, with 11 bases sitting between them. The germline V gene encodes CDR1 SQVTM and CDR2 ANQGSEA. The CDR3 reads CSVEAAQEEQFF. The CDR3 DNA sequence: TGCAGCGTTGAAGCAGCACAGGAGGAGCAGTTCTTC.

The chain couples TRBV7-9 to TRBJ2-7, with 7 bases lining up with TRBD1. This CDR3 comprises 12 residues. The V segment lost 0 bases and the J segment 8 bases; nucleotides outside the gene matches: 1. Germline lookup yields CDR1 SEHNR and CDR2 FQNEAQ (reference sequence). CDR3: CASSLAQGKQYF. CDR3 DNA sequence: TGTGCCAGCAGCTTAGCACAGGGGAAGCAGTACTTC.

The rearrangement joins TRBV20-1 to TRBJ2-4; TRBD2 matches 7 bases. Germline V gene lookup returns CDR1 DFQATT and CDR2 SNEGSKA (reference sequence). This CDR3 is 14 amino acids long. The V and J ends lost 6 bases and 13 bases, in that order; junction bases with no gene match: 18. The CDR3 DNA is TGCAGTGCGAAACTAGCTATCCATACGCGGGAGCAGTACTTC. Translation: CSAKLAIHTREQYF.

The chain combines TRBV12-3 or TRBV12-4 with TRBJ1-2, with TRBD1 as a possible D gene (5 bases). V was trimmed by 6 bases and J by 7 bases, leaving 15 bases between them. This CDR3 region has 13 residues. This CDR3 is CASRVREGPGYTF. The DNA for the CDR3 is TGTGCCAGCAGGGTTCGGGAGGGACCTGGCTACACCTTC.

The V gene is TRBV5-5, the J gene TRBJ2-7, with 14 bases fitting TRBD2. V trimming: 0 bases; J trimming: 7 bases; junction bases outside the gene matches: 6. This CDR3 region has 16 residues. The germline V gene has CDR1 SGHKS and CDR2 YYEKEE (reference sequence). As DNA, the CDR3 is TGTGCCAGCAGCTTGGCCATACGACTAGCGGGAGGGGAGCAGTACTTC. Its translation: CASSLAIRLAGGEQYF. The full variable domain, completed using reference TRBV5-5 and TRBJ2-7, is DAGVTQSPTHLIKTRGQQVTLRCSPISGHKSVSWYQQVLGQGPQFIFQYYEKEERGRGNFPDRFSARQFPNYSSELNVNALLLGDSALYLCASSLAIRLAGGEQYFGPGTRLTVT.

The chain is built from TRBV7-9 and TRBJ2-2; the match to TRBD1 covers 7 bases. This CDR3 spans 16 amino acids. Germline V gene lookup returns CDR1 SEHNR and CDR2 FQNEAQ (reference sequence). Trimming removed 2 bases from V and 0 bases from J; junction bases left unmatched: 3. CDR3 loop: CASSLKGGTNTGELFF. Here the CDR3 DNA reads TGTGCCAGCAGCTTAAAAGGGGGCACGAACACCGGGGAGCTGTTTTTT. The entire variable domain, with the rest obtained from reference TRBV7-9 and TRBJ2-2, is as follows: DTGVSQNPRHKITKRGQNVTFRCDPISEHNRLYWYRQTLGQGPEFLTYFQNEAQLEKSRLLSDRFSAERPKGSFSTLEIQRTEQGDSAMYLCASSLKGGTNTGELFFGEGSRLTVL.

This clonotype was detected once. The chain links TRBV12-3 or TRBV12-4 to TRBJ2-5, with 9 bases matching TRBD1. V lost 7 bases, J lost 2 bases, and 8 bases stayed unmatched. This CDR3 has 15 amino acids. The CDR3 region has the DNA TGTGCCAGCACTCCACAGGACAGGGGACAAGAGACCCAGTACTTC. This encodes CASTPQDRGQETQYF.

The V gene is TRBV4-1, the J gene TRBJ1-1; D remains ambiguous. This CDR3 is 15 amino acids long. Germline V gives CDR1 MGHRA, CDR2 YSYEKL. Trimming stripped 0 bases from V and 4 bases from J, with 12 bases between. This chain's CDR3 is CASSQDWGSGTEAFF. The CDR3 DNA follows: TGCGCCAGCAGCCAAGATTGGGGTAGCGGCACTGAAGCTTTCTTT.

Concerning this clonotype itself: Its ends do not fully match the called genes, so a read error is possible. V usage is TRBV2 and J usage is TRBJ2-1; D not resolved. Germline V gene lookup returns CDR1 SNHLY and CDR2 FYNNEI. CDR3 size: 13 residues. The CDR3 reads CASSEGPLGEQFF. CDR3 DNA: TGTGCCAGCAGCGAAGGTCCCTTGGGTGAGCAGTTCTTC.

The V gene is TRBV20-1, the J gene TRBJ2-4; a possible D gene is TRBD1 (5 bases). In germline, CDR1 is DFQATT, CDR2 SNEGSKA (reference sequence). The CDR3 covers 15 residues. V was shortened by 6 bases and J by 13 bases, with 28 bases between the two germline ends. CDR3 region: CSAKGQGIFLKEQYF. The DNA for the CDR3 is TGCAGTGCCAAGGGGCAGGGCATATTCTTGAAGGAGCAGTACTTC.

The genes are TRBV7-2 and TRBJ2-5; D call uncertain. The assigned J gene may be wrong: the sequence end matches TRBJ2-4 better. The CDR3 extends over 15 amino acids. The V gene's germline CDR1 is SGHTA and CDR2 FQGNSA. CDR3 coding DNA: TGTGCCAGCAGCTTACAGGCCCCCGGAAGAAACATTCAGTACTTC. Its protein is CASSLQAPGRNIQYF.

This CDR3 is CASRTDSYGYTF. As DNA, the CDR3 is TGTGCCAGCAGGACAGACAGCTATGGCTACACCTTC. The chain recombines TRBV6-6 with TRBJ1-2, with a weak D call TRBD1 (5 bases). The V end was cut by 6 bases, the J end by 4 bases, with 9 bases between. The CDR3 covers 12 residues. CDR1 is MNHNY and CDR2 is SVGAGI in the germline V gene (reference sequence).

The chain joins TRBV2 to TRBJ1-3, with 8 nucleotides matching TRBD1. The CDR3 is made up of 15 amino acids. Germline-derived CDR1 and CDR2 are SNHLY and FYNNEI. Unmatched junction bases numbered 5, after V lost 4 bases and J lost 3 bases. The CDR3 sequence: CASSVRGRGGNTIYF. CDR3 nucleotide sequence: TGTGCCAGCAGTGTCAGGGGGCGAGGTGGAAACACCATATATTTT.

This CDR3 is CASSLSGRPRGDNSPLHF. The CDR3 nucleotides read TGTGCCAGCAGTTTATCGGGGAGACCCAGGGGGGATAATTCACCCCTCCACTTT. The chain uses TRBV27 and TRBJ1-6, with 7 bases fitting TRBD1. Germline V lookup: CDR1 MNHEY, CDR2 SMNVEV (reference sequence). CDR3 length: 18 residues. V shed 0 bases and J 5 bases; nucleotides not matched to a gene: 10.